A single sample is the source of the 21 T cell receptor beta chains below, sequenced in a study of spatial heterogeneity in lung cancer. Study-wide points: Mutation counts in tumors were tracked by counts of expanded intratumoral alpha and beta TCRs.

The antigens for these receptors are not known. Time point reported: sample taken at primary tumor resection. TCRdb analysed the 5' RACE reads with MiXCR anew, one entry per CDR3 protein. The table shows about 2,200 distinct CDR3 sequences, with 11% occurring only once. This material consisted of lung tumor tissue, taken at surgery. The receptors come from a female donor with early-stage non-small cell lung cancer.

This clonotype counts as medium-sized. V and J are TRBV12-3 or TRBV12-4 and TRBJ2-7, with D possibly called TRBD1 or TRBD2 (5 bases each). V dropped 3 bases and J dropped 8 bases, with 11 bases sitting between them. The CDR3 covers 12 residues. Here the CDR3 reads CASSFEGTKQYF. CDR3 DNA sequence: TGTGCCAGCAGTTTCGAGGGGACGAAGCAGTACTTC.

Judged by abundance, this clonotype is medium-sized (0.01 to 0.1%). The V and J genes are TRBV6-2 or TRBV6-3 and TRBJ1-5; a possible D gene is TRBD1 (5 bases). The CDR3 runs to 14 residues. Looked up from germline, CDR1 is MNHEY and CDR2 is SVGEGT. V was shortened by 5 bases and J by 6 bases, with 14 bases between the two germline ends. CDR3 in DNA: TGTGCCAGCAGTCCTCCCAGGGCAGGTCAGCCCCAGCATTTT. It is translated as CASSPPRAGQPQHF.

Within the sample, this clonotype is medium-sized (0.01 to 0.1%). V and J are TRBV9 and TRBJ1-1, with D perhaps matching TRBD1 (6 bases). V gave up 6 bases and J gave up 4 bases, with 13 bases separating them. The CDR3 length is 13 residues. CDR1 is SGDLS and CDR2 is YYNGEE in the germline V gene. The DNA of the CDR3 is TGTGCCAGCACGCAGGGGCTCGGCACTGAAGCTTTCTTT. Encoded protein: CASTQGLGTEAFF.

By proportion, this clonotype is medium-sized (0.01 to 0.1%). This chain connects TRBV29-1 to TRBJ1-2, with 11 bases aligning to TRBD1. Germline CDR1 and CDR2: SQVTM and ANQGSEA. V lost 7 bases and J lost 7; bases outside the gene matches: 8. The length of the CDR3 is 13 residues. The CDR3: CSAPGTGGFGYTF. The CDR3 nucleotides read TGCAGCGCCCCGGGGACAGGGGGATTTGGCTACACCTTC.

Sample share makes this clonotype medium-sized. This rearrangement joins TRBV6-5 to TRBJ2-5; 13 bases line up with TRBD2. The CDR3 has 15 amino acids. The V gene end was trimmed by 4 bases and the J gene end by 6 bases; junction bases not matched to a gene: 5. Germline loops: CDR1 MNHEY, CDR2 SVGAGI. CDR3 bases: TGTGCCAGCAGTTTTGGGACTAGCGGGGTAAAGACCCAGTACTTC. Translation: CASSFGTSGVKTQYF.

This clonotype is deemed large. The chain employs TRBV7-2 and TRBJ2-5; D possibly corresponds to TRBD1 (5 bases). Trimming shortened V by 6 bases and J by 1 base, and 15 bases separated the two germline ends. The germline V gene has CDR1 SGHTA and CDR2 FQGNSA. The CDR3 loop spans 15 amino acids. The CDR3 nucleotides are TGTGCCAGCAGGGGTTCAGGGTCCCTCCAAGAGACCCAGTACTTC. Translating gives CASRGSGSLQETQYF.

This clonotype is deemed medium-sized. The genes are TRBV10-3 and TRBJ1-4; 7 bases line up with TRBD1. The CDR3 totals 14 residues. Germline V gene lookup returns CDR1 ENHRY and CDR2 SYGVKD. Germline trimming cut 4 bases from V and 7 bases from J; bases unmatched to any gene: 6. CDR3 residues: CAISATGWGEKLFF. The CDR3 region has the DNA TGTGCCATCAGTGCGACAGGGTGGGGTGAAAAACTGTTTTTT.

This clonotype counts as medium-sized (0.01 to 0.1%). CDR3 in amino acids: CASSSLGLAYEQYF. The CDR3 nucleotides are TGTGCCAGCAGCTCCCTCGGACTAGCCTACGAGCAGTACTTC. The chain recombines TRBV13 with TRBJ2-7; 7 nucleotides match TRBD2. The junction had 5 bases not matched to a gene; V was cut back by 4 bases and J by 2 bases. The CDR3 spans 14 residues. CDR1 is PRHDT, CDR2 FYEKMQ, per germline (reference sequence). The full variable domain, completed using reference TRBV13 and TRBJ2-7, is AAGVIQSPRHLIKEKRETATLKCYPIPRHDTVYWYQQGPGQDPQFLISFYEKMQSDKGSIPDRFSAQQFSDYHSELNMSSLELGDSALYFCASSSLGLAYEQYFGPGTRLTVT.

By frequency in the sample, this clonotype is medium-sized. V usage is TRBV19 and J usage is TRBJ2-3; TRBD2 might be the D (5 bases). This CDR3 is built from 16 residues. Looked up from germline, CDR1 is LNHDA and CDR2 is SQIVND (reference sequence). The germline V and J ends were trimmed by 5 bases and 1 base, with 16 bases remaining between them. The CDR3 is CASSFLSPGGTDTQYF. In DNA form, the CDR3 reads TGTGCCAGTAGTTTCTTATCTCCCGGGGGCACAGATACGCAGTATTTT. The variable domain in full, completed from reference TRBV19 and TRBJ2-3, reads DGGITQSPKYLFRKEGQNVTLSCEQNLNHDAMYWYRQDPGQGLRLIYYSQIVNDFQKGDIAEGYSVSREKKESFPLTVTSAQKNPTAFYLCASSFLSPGGTDTQYFGPGTRLTVL.

This clonotype is categorized as medium-sized. V and J are TRBV4-1 and TRBJ1-6; no definite D call. V was cut by 0 bases and J by 11 bases, with 8 bases left in between. The germline gives CDR1 MGHRA, CDR2 YSYEKL. The CDR3 is 13 amino acids. The CDR3 region is CASSQELQPPLHF. DNA for the CDR3: TGCGCCAGCAGCCAAGAGCTCCAACCACCCCTCCACTTT.

By share, this clonotype ranks as medium-sized. V gene TRBV2 combines with J gene TRBJ2-7, with D possibly TRBD2 on 6 matching bases. From germline, CDR1 is SNHLY and CDR2 FYNNEI. The V and J ends lost 5 bases and 4 bases respectively, with 12 bases between them. This CDR3 comprises 13 residues. CDR3 sequence: CASSPDGRYEQYF. In DNA, the CDR3 is TGTGCCAGCAGTCCTGACGGGAGATACGAGCAGTACTTC.

This clonotype rates as medium-sized (0.01 to 0.1%). The chain has TRBV7-2 and TRBJ2-1; 8 bases line up with TRBD1. The length of the CDR3 is 16 residues. Germline values: CDR1 SGHTA, CDR2 FQGNSA. V lost 6 bases to trimming and J lost 2 bases; unmatched junction nucleotides: 9. The CDR3 is CASSWDWDRTYNEQFF. As DNA, the CDR3 is TGTGCCAGCAGTTGGGACTGGGACAGGACCTACAATGAGCAGTTCTTC.

This clonotype was seen repeatedly, ten times or more. The CDR3 nucleotides read TGCGCCAGCAGCTTGGGGGGACAACAAGAGACCCAGTACTTC. Protein product: CASSLGGQQETQYF. The chain has TRBV5-1 and TRBJ2-5, with D possibly TRBD1 on 6 matching bases. This CDR3 has 14 residues. The V end lost 0 bases, the J end lost 2 bases, and 8 bases lay between the germline ends. Germline V CDR1 and CDR2: SGHRS, YFSETQ.

This clonotype is classed as large (0.1 to 1%). The V gene is TRBV5-5, the J gene TRBJ1-5, with D maybe TRBD1 (6 bases). This CDR3 has 15 amino acids. CDR1 is SGHKS and CDR2 is YYEKEE in the germline V gene (reference sequence). V dropped 2 bases and J dropped 7 bases, with 16 bases sitting between them. The CDR3 bases are TGTGCCAGCAGCTTTACTGGGGGCGAGAGGCAGCCCCAGCATTTT. Translating it yields CASSFTGGERQPQHF.

Judged by abundance, this clonotype is medium-sized. J is TRBJ2-5 and V is TRBV7-2; no firm D call. The CDR3 consists of 14 residues. V lost 8 bases and J lost 3, with 16 bases in between. Germline CDR1 is SGHTA and CDR2 is FQGNSA. CDR3 bases: TGTGCCAGCGGTTATGGTGTCCCTGAAGAGACCCAGTACTTC. Protein sequence: CASGYGVPEETQYF.

This clonotype occurred many times. The chain combines TRBV2 with TRBJ1-1; tentative D call: TRBD1 (5 bases). The CDR3 extends over 14 amino acids. Trimming cost V 4 bases and J 4 bases, with 13 bases left between them. Germline assignment: CDR1 SNHLY and CDR2 FYNNEI. The CDR3 bases are TGTGCCAGCAGTGGGGCGAGGGGAGTCACTGAAGCTTTCTTT. Encoded protein: CASSGARGVTEAFF. Using reference TRBV2 and TRBJ1-1 for the parts outside the CDR3, the full variable domain is EPEVTQTPSHQVTQMGQEVILRCVPISNHLYFYWYRQILGQKVEFLVSFYNNEISEKSEIFDDQFSVERPDGSNFTLKIRSTKLEDSAMYFCASSGARGVTEAFFGQGTRLTVV.

CDR3 amino acids: CASSLGAQPQHF. Written as DNA, the CDR3 is TGTGCCAGCAGCTTGGGGGCCCAGCCCCAGCATTTT. The chain has TRBV5-6 and TRBJ1-5; D remains ambiguous. There are 12 residues in the CDR3. Germline V CDR1 and CDR2: SGHDT, YYEEEE. Trimming took 0 bases from V and 7 from J, leaving 5 bases between them.

This clonotype is classed as medium-sized. The CDR3 DNA is TGTGCCAGCAGACCTGGGGACGGAGGATACGAGCAGTACTTC. The encoded protein is CASRPGDGGYEQYF. The chain recombines TRBV7-2 with TRBJ2-7; TRBD1 or TRBD2 may be the D gene (5 bases each). V was clipped by 6 bases and J by 4 bases, with 16 bases between them. The CDR3 has 14 residues. Germline lookup yields CDR1 SGHTA and CDR2 FQGNSA.

In its sample, this clonotype ranks as medium-sized. The CDR3 DNA reads as TGTGCCAGCAGCGTAGGACAGCTCAATCAGCCCCAGCATTTT. Amino acids: CASSVGQLNQPQHF. This sequence joins TRBV5-6 and TRBJ1-5; D possibly corresponds to TRBD1 (6 bases). Germline CDR1 and CDR2: SGHDT and YYEEEE. The CDR3 runs 14 residues. V dropped 4 bases and J dropped 3 bases, with 11 bases sitting between them.

This clonotype is labeled as large. The chain joins TRBV30 to TRBJ1-1, with 7 bases aligning to TRBD1. CDR3 length: 13 residues. Germline V gene data show CDR1 as GTSNPN and CDR2 as SVGIG (reference sequence). Trimming took 8 bases from V and 1 from J; bases not matched to a gene: 7. The CDR3 DNA reads TGTGCCGGGTCGACAGGGCCGAACACTGAAGCTTTCTTT. Residues: CAGSTGPNTEAFF.

This clonotype was found a few times. CDR3 region: CASSQGQGEETQYF. The CDR3 DNA sequence: TGCGCCAGCAGCCAAGGACAGGGAGAAGAGACCCAGTACTTC. The V gene is TRBV4-3, the J gene TRBJ2-5; 7 nucleotides align to TRBD1. J lost 3 bases, V lost 1 base, and 2 bases had no gene match. CDR1 is LGHNA, CDR2 YSLEER, per germline. The CDR3 totals 14 residues.